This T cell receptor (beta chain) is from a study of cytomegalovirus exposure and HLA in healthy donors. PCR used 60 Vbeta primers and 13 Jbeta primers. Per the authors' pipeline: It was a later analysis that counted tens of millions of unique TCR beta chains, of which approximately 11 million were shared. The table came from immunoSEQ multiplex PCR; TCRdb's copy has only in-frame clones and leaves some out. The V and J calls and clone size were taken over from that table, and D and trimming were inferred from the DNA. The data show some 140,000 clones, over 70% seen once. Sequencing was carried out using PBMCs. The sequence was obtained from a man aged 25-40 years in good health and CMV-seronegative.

The CDR3: CASSEIFRERDTQYF. The CDR3 DNA reads as TGTGCCAGCAGTGAAATTTTCAGGGAAAGGGATACGCAGTATTTT. The J gene is TRBJ2-3, the V gene TRBV6-1; D possibly corresponds to TRBD1 (5 bases). In germline, CDR1 is MNHNS, CDR2 SASEGT. V dropped 2 bases and J dropped 6 bases, with 15 bases sitting between them. The CDR3 is 15 amino acids.